Below are 32 T cell receptor beta chains sequenced from a single sample in a study of blood T cell repertoires in COVID-19. TCRdb's copy holds only in-frame clones and misses some; the assay was immunoSEQ multiplex PCR. The top ten clones hold roughly a sixth of a sample with roughly 70,000 clones, 75% to 80% of them seen once. Sequenced input: peripheral blood. These receptor sequences come from a human donor in a cohort sampled during active COVID-19.

This chain uses TRBV5-5 with TRBJ2-7, with 7 bases aligning to TRBD1. The CDR3 consists of 15 residues. V shed 4 bases, J shed 5 bases, and the junction held 12 bases outside the gene matches. Germline V gives CDR1 SGHKS, CDR2 YYEKEE (reference sequence). Here the CDR3 DNA reads TGTGCCAGCAGCCTGAACGCACAGGGGTTCGACGAGCAGTACTTC. Translating gives CASSLNAQGFDEQYF.

This rearrangement joins TRBV13 to TRBJ1-6; D is undetermined. The CDR3 totals 16 residues. The ends were cut back, 6 bases at V and 0 bases at J, with 12 bases in the middle. CDR1 and CDR2 from the germline V gene are PRHDT and FYEKMQ (reference sequence). The CDR3 DNA follows: TGTGCCAGCAGACCTCAACGGAGCTCCTATAATTCACCCCTCCACTTT. Protein sequence: CASRPQRSSYNSPLHF. The full variable domain, with the rest looked up from reference TRBV13 and TRBJ1-6, is AAGVIQSPRHLIKEKRETATLKCYPIPRHDTVYWYQQGPGQDPQFLISFYEKMQSDKGSIPDRFSAQQFSDYHSELNMSSLELGDSALYFCASRPQRSSYNSPLHFGNGTRLTVT.

This chain links TRBV24-1 with TRBJ2-1; TRBD2 matches at 7 bases. The V gene's germline CDR1 is KGHDR and CDR2 SFDVKD. The CDR3 covers 15 residues. V lost 2 bases to trimming and J lost 2 bases; unmatched junction nucleotides: 2. The CDR3 region has the DNA TGTGCCACCAGTGATTCAGGGACTACCTACAATGAGCAGTTCTTC. Translation gives CATSDSGTTYNEQFF.

This rearrangement joins TRBV18 to TRBJ1-1; D is undetermined. The CDR3 is 13 amino acids. V lost 1 base and J lost 2, with 5 bases in between. CDR1 is KGHSH and CDR2 is LQKENI in the germline V gene. CDR3 residues: CASSPRGNTEAFF. CDR3 in DNA: TGTGCCAGCTCACCACGAGGAAACACTGAAGCTTTCTTT.

The rearrangement uses TRBV18 and TRBJ2-1; 11 nucleotides agree with TRBD2. The trim removed 3 bases at V and 10 bases at J, leaving 2 bases unmatched. The V gene's germline CDR1 is KGHSH and CDR2 LQKENI. The CDR3 runs to 13 residues. The chain's CDR3 is CASSPGLAAEQFF. The DNA for the CDR3 is TGTGCCAGCTCACCGGGACTAGCGGCCGAGCAGTTCTTC.

This rearrangement joins TRBV30 to TRBJ1-3; D might be TRBD1 (6 bases). V dropped 8 bases and J dropped 2 bases, with 13 bases sitting between them. CDR1 and CDR2 (germline): GTSNPN, SVGIG (reference sequence). CDR3 length equals 13 residues. The CDR3 nucleotides are TGTGCCGCGAGGGCAGGGGCTGGAAACACCATATATTTT. This gives the protein CAARAGAGNTIYF.

J is TRBJ2-7 and V is TRBV2; perhaps TRBD2 as D (6 bases). Germline lookup yields CDR1 SNHLY and CDR2 FYNNEI. CDR3 length equals 16 residues. The V gene lost 5 bases and the J gene lost 4 bases, with 21 bases spanning the gap. CDR3 amino acids: CASSTPTRSGSYEQYF. The CDR3 DNA reads TGTGCCAGCAGTACCCCGACTAGGAGTGGGTCATACGAGCAGTACTTC.

The rearrangement joins TRBV5-6 to TRBJ2-3; 11 bases map to TRBD2. The trim removed 4 bases at V and 1 base at J, leaving 2 bases unmatched. CDR1 is SGHDT, CDR2 YYEEEE, per germline. The CDR3 has 15 amino acids. CDR3 protein: CASSLGLAGTDTQYF. The CDR3 DNA reads as TGTGCCAGCAGCCTGGGACTAGCGGGCACAGATACGCAGTATTTT. Full variable domain (missing parts from reference TRBV5-6 and TRBJ2-3): DAGVTQSPTHLIKTRGQQVTLRCSPKSGHDTVSWYQQALGQGPQFIFQYYEEEERQRGNFPDRFSGHQFPNYSSELNVNALLLGDSALYLCASSLGLAGTDTQYFGPGTRLTVL.

This chain connects TRBV11-2 to TRBJ2-1; 9 bases map to TRBD2. CDR3 length: 14 residues. With V trimmed by 7 bases and J by 6 bases, 7 bases remained unmatched. Per germline, CDR1 SGHAT and CDR2 FQNNGV. The CDR3 nucleotides are TGTGCCAGCACGTGGGCGGGAGGGGGCAATGAGCAGTTCTTC. Protein sequence: CASTWAGGGNEQFF.

The CDR3 DNA reads TGTGCCAGCAGCCAACAGGGAATCCCCGGGGAGCTGTTTTTT. Translation: CASSQQGIPGELFF. The chain employs TRBV3-1 (or the pseudogene TRBV3-2) and TRBJ2-2, with a possible D match to TRBD1 (5 bases). The CDR3 loop spans 14 amino acids. V lost 2 bases and J lost 6, with 10 bases in between. Looked up from germline, CDR1 is LGHDT and CDR2 is YNNKEL (reference sequence).

The V and J genes are TRBV2 and TRBJ1-3, with D uncertain. The CDR3 contains 16 residues. V lost 2 bases and J lost 4, with 15 bases in between. Germline V gene sequence: CDR1 SNHLY, CDR2 FYNNEI. CDR3 sequence reads: CASSETWRRSGNTIYF. The CDR3 DNA reads as TGTGCCAGCAGTGAAACCTGGCGGCGGTCGGGAAACACCATATATTTT.

This chain joins TRBV7-9 and TRBJ1-5, with a possible D match to TRBD1 (6 bases). Germline CDR1 and CDR2: SEHNR and FQNEAQ (reference sequence). The CDR3 is 13 residues long. V was pared by 5 bases and J by 10 bases, with 15 bases between. CDR3 sequence (DNA): TGTGCCAGCAGCCTGGGGCAGGGGCGTCCCCAGCATTTT. Encoded protein: CASSLGQGRPQHF.

This rearrangement joins TRBV7-9 to TRBJ2-3; 14 nucleotides agree with TRBD2. Germline V gene sequence: CDR1 SEHNR, CDR2 FQNEAQ (reference sequence). The CDR3 contains 17 residues. Losses at the gene ends were 4 bases for V and 6 bases for J; bases not matched to a gene: 9. CDR3 amino acids: CASSSARGLAGGDTQYF. The CDR3, as DNA: TGTGCCAGCAGCTCGGCGCGAGGACTAGCGGGAGGCGATACGCAGTATTTT. The variable domain in full, completed from reference TRBV7-9 and TRBJ2-3, reads DTGVSQNPRHKITKRGQNVTFRCDPISEHNRLYWYRQTLGQGPEFLTYFQNEAQLEKSRLLSDRFSAERPKGSFSTLEIQRTEQGDSAMYLCASSSARGLAGGDTQYFGPGTRLTVL.

The gene calls are TRBV2 and TRBJ1-6, with D perhaps matching TRBD1 (6 bases). The V and J ends lost 8 bases and 10 bases respectively, with 18 bases between them. The CDR3 sequence is 14 residues long. CDR1 is SNHLY, CDR2 FYNNEI, per germline. This CDR3 is CASRGTGPGSPLHF. CDR3 nucleotide sequence: TGTGCCAGCCGGGGCACAGGGCCGGGGTCACCCCTCCACTTT.

The table lists this clone with a few counts. The V call is TRBV30, the J call TRBJ1-6, with a tentative D call TRBD1 (6 bases). V was cut by 7 bases and J by 7 bases, with 11 bases left in between. Germline CDR1 reads GTSNPN; CDR2 reads SVGIG (reference sequence). The CDR3 length is 12 residues. The CDR3 DNA reads as TGTGCCTTCGGACAGCCGAATTCACCCCTCCACTTT. It yields the protein CAFGQPNSPLHF.

This chain joins TRBV3-1 (or the pseudogene TRBV3-2) and TRBJ1-2; TRBD1 aligns across 9 bases. The CDR3 sequence is 17 residues long. The germline gives CDR1 LGHDT, CDR2 YNNKEL (reference sequence). The junction had 9 bases not matched to a gene; V was cut back by 4 bases and J by 0 bases. DNA for the CDR3: TGTGCCAGCAGCCCCGACAGGGGGTACTCGGCTAACTATGGCTACACCTTC. This encodes CASSPDRGYSANYGYTF.

The V gene is TRBV28, the J gene TRBJ2-7; 9 bases line up with TRBD1. The CDR3 runs 15 residues. V gave up 7 bases and J gave up 4 bases; unmatched junction bases: 11. CDR1 MDHEN and CDR2 SYDVKM come from the germline V gene. The CDR3 sequence is CASTLSGTGIYEQYF. The CDR3 DNA is TGTGCCAGCACACTCTCGGGGACAGGGATTTACGAGCAGTACTTC.

V and J are TRBV11-2 and TRBJ2-5; tentative D call: TRBD2 (6 bases). Germline V gene data show CDR1 as SGHAT and CDR2 as FQNNGV. Trimming took 2 bases from V and 3 from J, leaving 10 bases between them. The CDR3 contains 14 residues. CDR3 sequence (DNA): TGTGCCAGCAGCTTACTTAGCGGAAAAGAGACCCAGTACTTC. Protein sequence: CASSLLSGKETQYF. The variable domain in full, completed from reference TRBV11-2 and TRBJ2-5, reads EAGVAQSPRYKIIEKRQSVAFWCNPISGHATLYWYQQILGQGPKLLIQFQNNGVVDDSQLPKDRFSAERLKGVDSTLKIQPAKLEDSAVYLCASSLLSGKETQYFGPGTRLLVL.

V and J are TRBV14 and TRBJ2-1; 9 nucleotides agree with TRBD2. This CDR3 is built from 15 residues. With V trimmed by 6 bases and J by 9 bases, 12 bases remained unmatched. Looked up from germline, CDR1 is SGHDN and CDR2 is FVKESK. Here the CDR3 reads CASRPSGRQLGEQFF. Written as DNA, the CDR3 is TGTGCCAGCAGACCGAGCGGGAGGCAACTCGGTGAGCAGTTCTTC.

The rearrangement links TRBV14 to TRBJ2-7; TRBD2 agrees at 9 bases. The germline gives CDR1 SGHDN, CDR2 FVKESK. CDR3 length: 15 amino acids. With 4 bases clipped from V and 0 bases from J, the junction kept 4 bases outside the gene matches. In DNA form, the CDR3 reads TGTGCCAGCAGCCGGACTAGCGTTTACTCCTACGAGCAGTACTTC. This codes for CASSRTSVYSYEQYF.

CDR3 residues: CASTLGQGMGYNEQFF. The CDR3 DNA reads as TGTGCCAGCACGCTAGGACAGGGGATGGGATACAATGAGCAGTTCTTC. This chain uses TRBV6-6 with TRBJ2-1; 9 nucleotides match TRBD1. The CDR3 loop spans 16 amino acids. V lost 7 bases, J lost 4 bases, and 11 bases stayed unmatched. The germline V gene encodes CDR1 MNHNY and CDR2 SVGAGI (reference sequence).

There are a few counts of this clone. J is TRBJ2-7 and V is TRBV5-1; 8 nucleotides line up with TRBD1. The length of the CDR3 is 15 residues. Germline V gives CDR1 SGHRS, CDR2 YFSETQ. Trimming at V came to 3 bases and at J to 0 bases, leaving 5 bases not matched to a gene. Here the CDR3 reads CASSSRQGSSYEQYF. CDR3 nucleotides: TGCGCCAGCAGCTCCCGACAGGGGAGCTCCTACGAGCAGTACTTC.

CDR3 protein: CASSLDTGGEDTEAFF. The CDR3 nucleotides are TGTGCCAGCAGCTTAGATACAGGGGGCGAGGACACTGAAGCTTTCTTT. V usage is TRBV7-9 and J usage is TRBJ1-1; 9 nucleotides line up with TRBD1. Per the germline V gene, CDR1 is SEHNR and CDR2 is FQNEAQ (reference sequence). This CDR3 region has 16 residues. Losses at the gene ends were 1 base for V and 3 bases for J; bases not matched to a gene: 6.

This clone was found a few times. The V and J genes are TRBV28 and TRBJ1-2, with 8 bases fitting TRBD1. This CDR3 region has 13 residues. V dropped 10 bases and J dropped 3; count of bases not matched to a gene: 7. CDR1 is MDHEN, CDR2 SYDVKM, per germline. CDR3 nucleotides: TGTGCCACCGTCGACAGGGGATACTATGGCTACACCTTC. Protein sequence: CATVDRGYYGYTF.

This clone was counted a few times. The J gene is TRBJ2-7, the V gene TRBV28; 10 nucleotides agree with TRBD1. J was trimmed by 5 bases and V by 5 bases; bases with no gene match: 9. This CDR3 contains 15 residues. Germline CDR1 is MDHEN and CDR2 is SYDVKM. CDR3 in amino acids: CASSGEGQGSHEQYF. The CDR3 DNA follows: TGTGCCAGCAGTGGCGAGGGACAGGGGAGTCACGAGCAGTACTTC.

The CDR3 protein is CASSKAFGGQWDEQYF. The CDR3 coding sequence is TGTGCCAGCAGCAAAGCGTTCGGGGGGCAATGGGACGAGCAGTACTTC. This chain joins TRBV21-1 and TRBJ2-7; the DNA was not compared with TRBD2, the D call given in the table. TRBV21-1 is listed as a pseudogene. CDR3 length: 16 residues.

The gene calls are TRBV11-3 and TRBJ2-3; 7 nucleotides agree with TRBD2. V lost 2 bases, J lost 1 base, and 3 bases stayed unmatched. This CDR3 is 15 amino acids long. CDR1 SGHNT and CDR2 YENEEA come from the germline V gene. This CDR3 is CASSLRSGGTDTQYF. In DNA form, the CDR3 reads TGTGCCAGCAGCTTAAGGAGCGGGGGCACAGATACGCAGTATTTT. Full variable domain (rest looked up from reference TRBV11-3 and TRBJ2-3): EAGVVQSPRYKIIEKKQPVAFWCNPISGHNTLYWYLQNLGQGPELLIRYENEEAVDDSQLPKDRFSAERLKGVDSTLKIQPAELGDSAVYLCASSLRSGGTDTQYFGPGTRLTVL.

In DNA form, the CDR3 reads TGTGCCAGCAGCGTGCGCCACCCCGGCTACGAGCAGTACTTC. It codes for CASSVRHPGYEQYF. The V call is TRBV2, the J call TRBJ2-7; D remains unclear. This CDR3 spans 14 amino acids. Between the trimmed V and J ends, which lost 6 bases and 3 bases, there was a span of 15 bases. CDR1 is SNHLY and CDR2 is FYNNEI in the germline V gene.

The V gene is TRBV6-5, the J gene TRBJ2-1, with 7 bases lining up with TRBD1. After removal of 5 bases from V and 7 bases from J, the junction contained 5 bases not matched to a gene. From germline, CDR1 is MNHEY and CDR2 SVGAGI. The CDR3 spans 13 residues. CDR3 residues: CASSTTGLNEQFF. The CDR3 nucleotides are TGTGCCAGCAGTACGACAGGGCTGAATGAGCAGTTCTTC.

The V gene is TRBV3-1 (or the pseudogene TRBV3-2), the J gene TRBJ2-3, with a weak D call TRBD2 (6 bases). Germline CDR1 LGHDT, CDR2 YNNKEL (reference sequence). The CDR3 has 15 amino acids. Between the trimmed V and J ends, which lost 1 base and 6 bases, there was a span of 14 bases. The CDR3: CASSQGTGVVDTQYF. DNA of the CDR3: TGTGCCAGCAGCCAAGGGACGGGAGTGGTTGATACGCAGTATTTT.

The V call is TRBV29-1, the J call TRBJ2-7; D uncertain. Germline V gene data show CDR1 as SQVTM and CDR2 as ANQGSEA. This CDR3 comprises 13 residues. Trimming left V 4 bases short and J 6 bases short, with 16 bases between. CDR3 sequence: CSVVSSSSGEQYF. In DNA, the CDR3 is TGCAGCGTTGTGAGTAGCTCTTCGGGCGAGCAGTACTTC.

This chain's CDR3 is CASSLEGQGNFDGRLYEQYF. CDR3 in DNA: TGTGCCAGCAGCTTAGAGGGACAGGGAAACTTTGACGGGAGGTTGTACGAGCAGTACTTC. The chain carries TRBV11-2 and TRBJ2-7; 9 bases are a match to TRBD1. With 0 bases clipped from V and 4 bases from J, the junction kept 19 bases outside the gene matches. Germline-derived CDR1 and CDR2 are SGHAT and FQNNGV. The CDR3 runs 20 residues.